The rows below give T cell receptor beta chains drawn from one sample of a study of early T cells in non-severe SARS-CoV-2 infection. A single record per CDR3 protein comes from TCRdb applying MiXCR to the 5' RACE reads. The data show some 36,000 distinct CDR3 sequences, less than 8% seen once. The sequenced sample was whole blood, obtained at baseline. Every receptor here comes from an adult who was a healthcare worker with PCR-confirmed SARS-CoV-2 infection or an uninfected control (not recorded which). Both conserved end residues are part of each CDR3. The D gene is left open where the match is weak. The size entry is marked missing in some rows and otherwise reads once, few, many or a size class.

J gene | clone size | V gene | D gene | CDR3 protein | CDR3 DNA
TRBJ1-1 | many | TRBV28 | NA | CASTVTGEAFF | TGTGCCAGCACCGTAACAGGGGAAGCTTTCTTT
TRBJ2-3 | few | TRBV6-6 | TRBD2 | CASRPGGDTQYF | TGTGCCAGCAGACCGGGGGGGGATACGCAGTATTTT
TRBJ2-1 | many | TRBV4-3 | NA | CASSQERQAHEQFF | TGCGCCAGCAGCCAAGAAAGGCAGGCCCATGAGCAGTTCTTC
TRBJ2-3 | many | TRBV12-3/TRBV12-4 | NA | CASTWGGHTDTQYF | TGTGCCAGCACCTGGGGCGGTCACACAGATACGCAGTATTTT
TRBJ2-3 | medium-sized | TRBV7-9 | NA | CASSLTNRADTQYF | TGTGCCAGCAGCCTTACAAATCGAGCAGATACGCAGTATTTT
TRBJ2-3 | many | TRBV11-2 | TRBD2 | CASSRQLWREVRTDTQYF | TGTGCCAGCAGCCGTCAGTTGTGGCGGGAGGTGCGGACAGATACGCAGTATTTT
TRBJ2-1 | many | TRBV3-1 | TRBD2 | CASSSSGSYNEQFF | TGTGCCAGCAGCTCTAGCGGGAGCTACAATGAGCAGTTCTTC
TRBJ1-2 | many | TRBV20-1 | NA | CSARFPVDNYGYTF | TGCAGTGCTAGGTTCCCCGTCGATAACTATGGCTACACCTTC
TRBJ2-1 | few | TRBV28 | TRBD2 | CASSLLWPGRNEQFF | TGTGCCAGCAGTTTACTCTGGCCCGGGAGGAATGAGCAGTTCTTC
TRBJ1-1 | few | TRBV6-1 | NA | CATRKDGLNTEAFF | TGTGCCACCAGAAAGGACGGACTGAACACTGAAGCTTTCTTT
TRBJ2-3 | few | TRBV5-4 | NA | CASSFTGTSTDTQYF | TGTGCCAGCAGCTTCACCGGGACTAGCACAGATACGCAGTATTTT
TRBJ1-1 | NA | TRBV10-3 | NA | CAIAGEKNTEAFF | TGTGCCATTGCCGGGGAGAAGAACACTGAAGCTTTCTTT
TRBJ2-7 | NA | TRBV2 | TRBD2 | CASTRRHPDFSSGRSYEQYF | TGTGCCAGCACCCGCAGGCACCCCGACTTCAGTAGCGGGAGAAGCTACGAGCAGTACTTC
TRBJ2-7 | few | TRBV6-1 | NA | CASSEAQDGYEQYF | TGTGCCAGCAGTGAAGCGCAGGACGGCTACGAGCAGTACTTC
TRBJ1-1 | many | TRBV5-1 | NA | CASSLGQEGAEAFF | TGCGCCAGCAGCTTGGGTCAGGAGGGAGCTGAAGCTTTCTTT
TRBJ2-7 | many | TRBV28 | NA | CASSLTSYEQYF | TGTGCCAGCAGTTTGACCAGCTACGAGCAGTACTTC
TRBJ1-1 | NA | TRBV3-1 | NA | CASSRIGGGDTEAFF | TGTGCCAGCAGCCGCATAGGGGGGGGCGACACTGAAGCTTTCTTT
TRBJ1-2 | NA | TRBV30 | NA | CAWSRTDKNYGYTF | TGTGCCTGGAGCCGGACAGACAAAAACTATGGCTACACCTTC
TRBJ2-7 | many | TRBV25-1 | TRBD1 | CASRGYRGPGQYF | TGTGCCAGCAGGGGTTACAGGGGGCCGGGGCAGTACTTC